A selection of T cell receptor beta chains follows, all from one sample in a study of T cells after yellow fever vaccination. TCRdb used MiXCR to reprocess the 5' RACE reads, holding one entry per CDR3 protein. The sample has approximately 350,000 distinct CDR3 sequences, 9.5% to 13% seen once. Sample: PBMCs, taken on the day of the first yellow fever vaccination. The receptors come from a man between 18 and 35 years old who received the YFV17D yellow fever vaccine. The CDR3 runs from the conserved cysteine through the conserved F or W. D genes are given only for firm matches. A row's size may be missing; if present it is once, few, many or a size class.

>NA|TRBV4-2|NA|TRBJ1-2
CASSHIQGSEGYTF
TGTGCCAGCAGCCACATACAGGGTTCAGAAGGCTACACCTTC
>NA|TRBV7-2|many|TRBJ2-3
CASSLNVRRDTQYF
TGTGCCAGCAGCTTAAACGTAAGGCGGGATACGCAGTATTTT
>NA|TRBV5-6|few|TRBJ2-4
CASSSHRALAKNIQYF
TGTGCCAGCAGCTCCCACAGGGCTCTGGCCAAAAACATTCAGTACTTC
>NA|TRBV7-9|NA|TRBJ1-2
CASSLVAGYTF
TGTGCCAGCAGCTTAGTGGCTGGCTACACCTTC
>NA|TRBV15|NA|TRBJ2-7
CATSRDTYEQYF
TGTGCCACCAGCAGAGACACCTACGAGCAGTACTTC
>NA|TRBV29-1|NA|TRBJ2-5
CSVSNQETQYF
TGCAGCGTTTCGAACCAAGAGACCCAGTACTTC
>NA|TRBV27|NA|TRBJ2-7
CASSRAFLGNEQYF
TGTGCCAGCAGTAGAGCCTTTTTAGGGAACGAGCAGTACTTC
>NA|TRBV20-1|few|TRBJ2-5
CSAIAGVTETQYF
TGCAGTGCTATCGCAGGGGTGACGGAGACCCAGTACTTC
>NA|TRBV5-6|once|TRBJ2-3
CASSLDRRPDTQYF
TGTGCCAGCAGCTTGGACCGGCGGCCAGATACGCAGTATTTT
>NA|TRBV12-3/TRBV12-4|NA|TRBJ2-5
CASSDLNQETQYF
TGTGCCAGCAGTGACCTTAACCAAGAGACCCAGTACTTC
>NA|TRBV5-1|few|TRBJ2-1
CASSFGGLSSYNEQFF
TGCGCCAGCAGCTTCGGTGGATTGAGCTCCTACAATGAGCAGTTCTTC
>NA|TRBV14|few|TRBJ1-3
CASSPTGLDSGNTIYF
TGTGCCAGCAGCCCAACGGGTCTGGACTCTGGAAACACCATATATTTT
>NA|TRBV12-3/TRBV12-4|NA|TRBJ2-1
CASRTGLRPYNEQFF
TGTGCCAGCAGGACAGGACTCCGACCCTACAATGAGCAGTTCTTC
>TRBD1|TRBV5-1|few|TRBJ2-2
CASSPLGTGNTGELFF
TGCGCCAGCAGCCCTCTAGGGACAGGGAACACCGGGGAGCTGTTTTTT
>TRBD1|TRBV18|few|TRBJ2-7
CASSPGTGPDEQYF
TGTGCCAGCTCACCAGGGACAGGGCCGGACGAGCAGTACTTC
>TRBD2|TRBV27|few|TRBJ2-7
CASSHGDYYEQYF
TGTGCCAGCAGTCACGGGGACTACTACGAGCAGTACTTC
>NA|TRBV12-3/TRBV12-4|NA|TRBJ1-3
CASSLGSAGDSGNTIYF
TGTGCCAGCAGTTTAGGCTCAGCCGGCGACTCTGGAAACACCATATATTTT
>NA|TRBV6-1|NA|TRBJ2-4
CASSEAIPGTSTNIQYF
TGTGCCAGCAGTGAAGCAATCCCGGGGACATCGACAAACATTCAGTACTTC
>NA|TRBV20-1|few|TRBJ1-4
CSARDSRDHIGEKLFF
TGCAGTGCTAGAGATTCCAGGGACCATATCGGAGAAAAACTGTTTTTT
>TRBD2|TRBV20-1|few|TRBJ2-3
CSAVASGGVTDTQYF
TGCAGTGCTGTAGCCAGCGGGGGGGTCACAGATACGCAGTATTTT
>TRBD1|TRBV19|few|TRBJ1-5
CASSIADRSGGPQHF
TGTGCCAGTAGTATCGCGGACAGGTCTGGGGGGCCCCAGCATTTT
>NA|TRBV6-5|NA|TRBJ2-1
CASSYPRGEQFF
TGTGCCAGCAGTTACCCCCGCGGTGAGCAGTTCTTC
>NA|TRBV6-5|NA|TRBJ2-6
CASSYSEGETGANVLTF
TGTGCCAGCAGTTACTCGGAGGGGGAGACTGGGGCCAACGTCCTGACTTTC
>TRBD1|TRBV4-1|few|TRBJ1-2
CASRPPGQSYGYTF
TGCGCCAGCAGACCACCGGGACAGAGCTATGGCTACACCTTC
>NA|TRBV7-9|once|TRBJ2-5
CASSLGNTARQETQYF
TGTGCCAGCAGCTTGGGAAACACTGCCCGACAAGAGACCCAGTACTTC
>NA|TRBV5-1|few|TRBJ2-5
CASSSLGTNQETQYF
TGCGCCAGCAGCTCCCTAGGGACCAATCAAGAGACCCAGTACTTC
>NA|TRBV20-1|many|TRBJ2-7
CSARSRGQSSYEQYF
TGCAGTGCTAGAAGCCGGGGCCAAAGCTCCTACGAGCAGTACTTC